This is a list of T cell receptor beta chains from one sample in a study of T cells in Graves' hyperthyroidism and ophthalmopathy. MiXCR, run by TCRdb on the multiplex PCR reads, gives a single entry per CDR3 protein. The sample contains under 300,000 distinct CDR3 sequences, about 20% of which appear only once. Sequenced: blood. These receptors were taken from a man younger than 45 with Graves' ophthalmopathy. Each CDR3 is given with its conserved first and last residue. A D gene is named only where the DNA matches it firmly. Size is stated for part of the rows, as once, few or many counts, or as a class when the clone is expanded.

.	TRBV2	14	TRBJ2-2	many	TGTGCCAGCAGTGAGACGGGGTCCACCGGGGAGCTGTTTTTT	CASSETGSTGELFF
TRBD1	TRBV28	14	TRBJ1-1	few	TGTGCCAGCAGCCAAGACAGGGTTAGGACTGAAGCTTTCTTT	CASSQDRVRTEAFF
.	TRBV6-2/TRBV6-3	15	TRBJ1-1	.	TGTGCCAGCAGTTACCTCAGGGGCCTGAACACTGAAGCTTTCTTT	CASSYLRGLNTEAFF
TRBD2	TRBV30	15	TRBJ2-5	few	TGTGCCTGGGGTAGCGGGAGCTCCCGCCAAGAGACCCAGTACTTC	CAWGSGSSRQETQYF
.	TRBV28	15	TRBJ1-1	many	TGTGCCAGCAGCCCCGGGGGGGTACAGTACACTGAAGCTTTCTTT	CASSPGGVQYTEAFF
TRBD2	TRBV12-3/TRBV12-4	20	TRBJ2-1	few	TGTGCCAGCAGGTCCGGAGTGGGACAGGTTACTAGCGGGAGAGGTGGTGAGCAGTTCTTC	CASRSGVGQVTSGRGGEQFF
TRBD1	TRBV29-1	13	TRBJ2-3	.	TGCAGCGCCGGGGACAGGGGGTTCGATACGCAGTATTTT	CSAGDRGFDTQYF
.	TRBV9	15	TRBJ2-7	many	TGTGCCAGCAGAGAACGGACCGGGACCCTGATATCGCAGTACTTC	CASRERTGTLISQYF
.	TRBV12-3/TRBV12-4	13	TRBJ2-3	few	TGTGCCAGCAGTTTGGGTGGAGCAGATACGCAGTATTTT	CASSLGGADTQYF
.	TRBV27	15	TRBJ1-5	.	TGTGCCAGCAGTTTAGGATTTTATAGCAATCAGCCCCAGCATTTT	CASSLGFYSNQPQHF
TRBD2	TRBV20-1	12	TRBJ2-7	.	TGCAGTGCCGCCTCGAGGCGGGGGGAGCAGTACTTC	CSAASRRGEQYF
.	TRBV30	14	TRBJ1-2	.	TGTGCCTCCCAACAGGGAATCCGAAACTATGGCTACACCTTC	CASQQGIRNYGYTF
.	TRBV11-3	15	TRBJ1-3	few	TGTGCCAGCAGCTCCCGGTCGGGCTCTGGAAACACCATATATTTT	CASSSRSGSGNTIYF
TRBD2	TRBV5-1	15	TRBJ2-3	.	TGCGCCAGTAGGAGGGGTAGCGGGAGAACAGATACGCAGTATTTT	CASRRGSGRTDTQYF
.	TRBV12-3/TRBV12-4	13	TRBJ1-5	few	TGTGCCAGCACCCTATATAGCAATCAGCCCCAGCATTTT	CASTLYSNQPQHF
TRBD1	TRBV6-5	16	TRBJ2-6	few	TGTGCCAGCAGTTACTCCAGGGGGACCGGGGCCAACGTCCTGACTTTC	CASSYSRGTGANVLTF
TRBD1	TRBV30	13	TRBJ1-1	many	TGTGCCGGAAACAGGGGACGGGGCACTGAAGCTTTCTTT	CAGNRGRGTEAFF
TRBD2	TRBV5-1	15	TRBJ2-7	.	TGCGCCAGCAGCCCCGGGGCGGGGGTATCCTACGAGCAGTACTTC	CASSPGAGVSYEQYF
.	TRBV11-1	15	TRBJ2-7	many	TGTGCCAGCAGCCCCCGTAGGCGGAGCTCCTACGAGCAGTACTTC	CASSPRRRSSYEQYF
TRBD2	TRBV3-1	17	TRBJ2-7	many	TGTGCCAGCAGCCAAGCTACACGGACTAGCGGCCTCTACGAGCAGTACTTC	CASSQATRTSGLYEQYF
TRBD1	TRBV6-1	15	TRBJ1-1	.	TGTGCCAGCAGTGAAGGTTGGACAGGGGGCACTGAAGCTTTCTTT	CASSEGWTGGTEAFF
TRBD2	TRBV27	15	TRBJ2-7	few	TGTGCCAGCAGTCCATCCGGGCGGGGGGCCTACGAGCAGTACTTC	CASSPSGRGAYEQYF
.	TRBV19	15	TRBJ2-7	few	TGTGCCAGTAGTATAAAAGGACAGTACCCCTACGAGCAGTACTTC	CASSIKGQYPYEQYF
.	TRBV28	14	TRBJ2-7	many	TGTGCCAGCAGTCTTGGCGGCCTAGCCTACGAGCAGTACTTC	CASSLGGLAYEQYF
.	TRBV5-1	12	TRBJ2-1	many	TGCGCCAGCAGCTTGGCCGCCAATGAGCAGTTCTTC	CASSLAANEQFF
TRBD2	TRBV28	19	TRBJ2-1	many	TGTGCCAGCAACCAGGTCGGACTAGCGGGAACACGGGGGGACAATGAGCAGTTCTTC	CASNQVGLAGTRGDNEQFF
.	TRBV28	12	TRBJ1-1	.	TGTGCCAGCAGTTTTCGGGGGGCTAAAGCTTTCTTT	CASSFRGAKAFF
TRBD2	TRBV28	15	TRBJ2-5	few	TGTGCCGGCAGACCCGGGACTAGCGGGAGGGAGACCCAGTACTTC	CAGRPGTSGRETQYF
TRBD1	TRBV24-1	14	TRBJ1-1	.	TGTGCCACCAGGACAGGGGGCGCGTACACTGAAGCTTTCTTT	CATRTGGAYTEAFF
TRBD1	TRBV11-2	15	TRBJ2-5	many	TGTGCCAGCAGCGGGGACAGGGCCATGGGTGGTTCCCAGTACTTC	CASSGDRAMGGSQYF
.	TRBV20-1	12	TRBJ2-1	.	TGCAGTGCTAGAGTCGTCAACAATGAGCAGTTCTTC	CSARVVNNEQFF
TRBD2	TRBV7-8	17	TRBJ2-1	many	TGTGCCAGCAGCTTAGTCTCGGGGACTAGCGGGAACAATGAGCAGTTCTTC	CASSLVSGTSGNNEQFF
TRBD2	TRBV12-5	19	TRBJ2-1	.	TGTGCTAGTGGTTTGGGGGGCGGGAGGCACCAACAACTCTACAATGAGCAGTTCTTC	CASGLGGGRHQQLYNEQFF
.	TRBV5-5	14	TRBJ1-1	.	TGTGCCAGCAGCTTGAGGTCTTCGAGCACTGAAGCTTTCTTT	CASSLRSSSTEAFF
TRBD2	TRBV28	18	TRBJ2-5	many	TGTGCCAGCAGACCCCGGACTAGCGGCATACCCTCTCTGGAGACCCAGTACTTC	CASRPRTSGIPSLETQYF
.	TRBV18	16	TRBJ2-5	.	TGTGCCAGCTCACCGGGGCTGCAACGGGTCCAAGAGACCCAGTACTTC	CASSPGLQRVQETQYF
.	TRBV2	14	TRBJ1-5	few	TGTGCCAGCAGCGCCCTGAGAGGAAATCAGCCCCAGCATTTT	CASSALRGNQPQHF
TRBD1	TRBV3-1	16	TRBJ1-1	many	TGTGCCAGCAGCCAAAGGGGGACAGGGCGGCACACTGAAGCTTTCTTT	CASSQRGTGRHTEAFF
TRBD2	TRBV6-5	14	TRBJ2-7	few	TGTGCCAGCAGTTACAAGCGGGAGTCTTACGAGCAGTACTTC	CASSYKRESYEQYF
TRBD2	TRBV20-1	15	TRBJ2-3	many	TGCAGTGCTAGAGGGACTAGCGGGAGGACAGATACGCAGTATTTT	CSARGTSGRTDTQYF
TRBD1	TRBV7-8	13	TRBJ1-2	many	TGTGCCAGCAGCTCACGTCGACAGGGTGGCTACACCTTC	CASSSRRQGGYTF
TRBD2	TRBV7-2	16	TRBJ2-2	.	TGTGCCAGCAGCTTATCCCGGGAGGTGAACACCGGGGAGCTGTTTTTT	CASSLSREVNTGELFF
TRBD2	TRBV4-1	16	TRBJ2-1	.	TGCGCCAGCAGCCAGGGACTAGCTAGGGGAAACAATGAGCAGTTCTTC	CASSQGLARGNNEQFF
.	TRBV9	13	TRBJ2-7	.	TGTGCCAGCAGCGTAGGATTCGGCTACGAGCAGTACTTC	CASSVGFGYEQYF
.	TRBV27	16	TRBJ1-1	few	TGTGCCAGCAGTTTTGGGCGGCTTAGGAGGAACACTGAAGCTTTCTTT	CASSFGRLRRNTEAFF
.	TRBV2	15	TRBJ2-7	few	TGTGCCAGCACTCTGAGGGCCAGGGTTTCCTACGAGCAGTACTTC	CASTLRARVSYEQYF
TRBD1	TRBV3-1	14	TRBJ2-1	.	TGTGCCAGCAGCACCCCTACAGGGGCCTCTGAGCAGTTCTTC	CASSTPTGASEQFF
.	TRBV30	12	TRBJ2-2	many	TGTGCCTGGAGGGTGCACACCGGGGAGCTGTTTTTT	CAWRVHTGELFF
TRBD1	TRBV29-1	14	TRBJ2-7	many	TGCAGCGCCCTTCCTACGGGGACAGTTAGGGAGCAGTACTTC	CSALPTGTVREQYF
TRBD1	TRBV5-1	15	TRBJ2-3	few	TGCGCCAGCAGCCGTACCGGGACAGCAACAGATACGCAGTATTTT	CASSRTGTATDTQYF
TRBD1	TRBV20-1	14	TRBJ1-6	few	TGCAGTGCTAGAGTGGCGACAGGGAATTCACCCCTCCACTTT	CSARVATGNSPLHF
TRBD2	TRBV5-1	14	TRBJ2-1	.	TGCGCCAGCAGCTTGGCGACTAGCGGGGGGGCTCAGTTCTTC	CASSLATSGGAQFF
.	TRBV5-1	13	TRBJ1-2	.	TGCGCCAGCAGCTCCTCAGGGAACTATGGCTACACCTTC	CASSSSGNYGYTF
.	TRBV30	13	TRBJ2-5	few	TGTGCCTGGAGTGCTACAGGCCAAGAGACCCAGTACTTC	CAWSATGQETQYF
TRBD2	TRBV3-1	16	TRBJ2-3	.	TGTGCCAGCAGCCCGGAACTAGCGGGAGGCCCAGATACGCAGTATTTT	CASSPELAGGPDTQYF
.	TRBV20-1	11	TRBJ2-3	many	TGCAGTGCTAGAGATGGGAGTACGCAGTATTTT	CSARDGSTQYF
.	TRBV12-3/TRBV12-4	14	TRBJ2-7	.	TGTGCCAGCAGTTCATCGGGACGGACCTACGAGCAGTACTTC	CASSSSGRTYEQYF